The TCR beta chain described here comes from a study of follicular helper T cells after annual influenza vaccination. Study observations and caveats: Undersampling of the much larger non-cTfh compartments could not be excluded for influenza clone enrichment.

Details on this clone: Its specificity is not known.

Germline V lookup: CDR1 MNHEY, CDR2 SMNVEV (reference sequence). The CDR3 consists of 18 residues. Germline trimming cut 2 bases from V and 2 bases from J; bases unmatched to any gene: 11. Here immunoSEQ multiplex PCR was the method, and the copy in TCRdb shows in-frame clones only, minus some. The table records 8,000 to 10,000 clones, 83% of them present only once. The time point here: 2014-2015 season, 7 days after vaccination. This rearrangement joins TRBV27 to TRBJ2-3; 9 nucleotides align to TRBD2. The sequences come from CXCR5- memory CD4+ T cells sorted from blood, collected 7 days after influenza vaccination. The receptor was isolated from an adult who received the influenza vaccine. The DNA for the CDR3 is TGTGCCAGCAGTTTAGGGTGGTCGGGGACTAGCAACACAGATACGCAGTATTTT. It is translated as CASSLGWSGTSNTDTQYF.